The 20 T cell receptor beta chains below all came from one sample that was sequenced in a study of identical twins. From the 5' RACE reads, TCRdb called clonotypes with MiXCR, one entry per CDR3 protein. This sample carries 250,000 to 350,000 distinct CDR3 sequences, more than 6.5% of them seen once, and the ten largest clones take approximately 2%. The same specimen was also included in a second study, on yellow fever vaccine responses in identical twins.

Sample: memory (CD45RO+) T cells sorted from blood. Receptors were obtained from a woman under 30 in good health.

V is TRBV7-9 and J is TRBJ2-5; 11 bases agree with TRBD1. Germline V lookup: CDR1 SEHNR, CDR2 FQNEAQ (reference sequence). This CDR3 has 14 residues. Trimming took 4 bases from V and 5 from J; bases not matched to a gene: 3. In DNA, the CDR3 is TGTGCCAGCAGCTCGGGACAGGGGGATGAGACCCAGTACTTC. Its protein is CASSSGQGDETQYF.

The V call is TRBV7-8, the J call TRBJ2-7; D is unresolved. From germline, CDR1 is SGHVS and CDR2 FQNEAQ. This CDR3 contains 13 residues. V lost 5 bases, J lost 2 bases, and 10 bases lay in between. CDR3 DNA: TGTGCCAGCAGCATCAATTCAGCCTACGAGCAGTACTTC. The encoded protein is CASSINSAYEQYF.

The chain carries TRBV2 and TRBJ1-6; D call uncertain. The CDR3 extends over 14 amino acids. Germline CDR1 and CDR2: SNHLY and FYNNEI. The germline V and J ends were trimmed by 2 bases and 9 bases, with 11 bases remaining between them. CDR3 nucleotide sequence: TGTGCCAGCAGTGAAAACGCGGCCGGTTCACCCCTCCACTTT. This gives the protein CASSENAAGSPLHF.

With respect to this clonotype: Likely a read error: the CDR3 ends without its conserved phenylalanine or tryptophan. The chain links TRBV29-1 to TRBJ1-4; 9 bases line up with TRBD1. The trim removed 7 bases at V and 5 bases at J, leaving 14 bases unmatched. The germline CDR1 and CDR2 sequences are SQVTM and ANQGSEA. The CDR3 sequence is 16 residues long. CDR3 sequence: CSAETGTGNGNEKLFS. As DNA, the CDR3 is TGCAGCGCCGAAACCGGGACAGGGAACGGGAATGAAAAACTGTTTTCT.

This clonotype was detected many times. The J gene is TRBJ1-3, the V gene TRBV4-1, with unresolved D. The CDR3 length is 15 residues. Germline V gene data show CDR1 as MGHRA and CDR2 as YSYEKL. V lost 2 bases to trimming and J lost 4 bases, with 12 bases between them. CDR3 sequence (DNA): TGCGCCAGCAGCCAACGGACGGGAGGCGGAAACACCATATATTTT. It is translated as CASSQRTGGGNTIYF.

This clonotype was recorded many times. The J gene is TRBJ2-7, the V gene TRBV7-8; D is tentatively TRBD1 or TRBD2 (5 bases each). The CDR3 has 18 residues. Germline CDR1 and CDR2: SGHVS and FQNEAQ. V was shortened by 6 bases and J by 0 bases, with 24 bases between the two germline ends. The CDR3: CASSPSTRGTVSSYEQYF. CDR3 coding DNA: TGTGCCAGCAGTCCATCAACGAGAGGGACCGTGAGCTCCTACGAGCAGTACTTC.

This clonotype was counted at least ten times. The CDR3 DNA sequence: TGTGCCAGCAGTGTTGGGACTAGCGGGTCAGATACGCAGTATTTT. Protein sequence: CASSVGTSGSDTQYF. The chain has TRBV6-4 and TRBJ2-3, with 12 bases matching TRBD2. The V gene end was trimmed by 4 bases and the J gene end by 4 bases; junction bases not matched to a gene: 3. The germline CDR1 and CDR2 sequences are MRHNA and SNTAGT. The CDR3 is 15 amino acids.

The rearrangement links TRBV7-9 to TRBJ2-7; a weak D match, TRBD1 (5 bases). This CDR3 is built from 13 residues. V lost 5 bases to trimming and J lost 7 bases, with 15 bases between them. Germline loops: CDR1 SEHNR, CDR2 FQNEAQ (reference sequence). CDR3 in amino acids: CASSLRVTGEQYF. As DNA, the CDR3 is TGTGCCAGCAGCCTCAGGGTTACTGGAGAGCAGTACTTC.

In this sample, this clonotype turned up a few times. In DNA, the CDR3 is TGTGCCAGCAGTCTCCTAAACTATGGCTACACCTTC. Protein: CASSLLNYGYTF. The chain links TRBV28 to TRBJ1-2; D is unclear. From germline, CDR1 is MDHEN and CDR2 SYDVKM. The CDR3 has 12 residues. The germline V and J ends were trimmed by 5 bases and 2 bases, with 6 bases remaining between them.

This clonotype was detected many times. This chain uses TRBV5-1 with TRBJ2-7; 12 nucleotides match TRBD2. The V and J ends lost 3 bases and 7 bases, in that order; junction bases with no gene match: 2. CDR1 and CDR2 from the germline V gene are SGHRS and YFSETQ. This CDR3 contains 13 residues. CDR3 residues: CASSSGLAGEQYF. The DNA for the CDR3 is TGCGCCAGCAGCTCGGGACTAGCGGGTGAGCAGTACTTC.

The chain is built from TRBV24-1 and TRBJ2-2; 10 positions match TRBD1. V lost 0 bases, J lost 6 bases, and 3 bases stayed unmatched. CDR3 length: 16 residues. The germline V gene encodes CDR1 KGHDR and CDR2 SFDVKD. The CDR3: CATSDLQGQGAGELFF. The CDR3 DNA reads TGTGCCACCAGTGATTTGCAAGGACAGGGGGCCGGGGAGCTGTTTTTT.

This clonotype was seen many times. This chain connects TRBV12-3 or TRBV12-4 to TRBJ1-1, with a weak D call TRBD1 (6 bases). This CDR3 is built from 13 residues. Trimming left V 5 bases short and J 6 bases short, with 13 bases between. The CDR3, as DNA: TGTGCCAGCAGTCCCATGGGGGCCGCTGAAGCTTTCTTT. This gives the protein CASSPMGAAEAFF.

This clonotype was recorded many times. The chain recombines TRBV7-9 with TRBJ1-2, with 7 bases lining up with TRBD1. CDR1 is SEHNR, CDR2 FQNEAQ, per germline (reference sequence). Trimming cost V 5 bases and J 1 base; bases outside gene matches: 4. This CDR3 has 14 residues. CDR3 sequence reads: CASSQGTDNYGYTF. CDR3 DNA: TGTGCCAGCAGCCAGGGGACAGATAACTATGGCTACACCTTC.

This clonotype was recorded many times. V and J are TRBV7-7 and TRBJ2-5, with 7 bases lining up with TRBD2. The CDR3 sequence is 15 residues long. V gave up 5 bases and J gave up 2 bases; unmatched junction bases: 8. CDR1 and CDR2 from the germline V gene are SSHAT and FNYEAQ (reference sequence). This CDR3 reads CASSTSWGGQETQYF. In DNA form, the CDR3 reads TGTGCCAGCAGCACCTCGTGGGGGGGTCAAGAGACCCAGTACTTC. Together with reference TRBV7-7 and TRBJ2-5, the CDR3 gives the full variable domain: GAGVSQSPRYKVTKRGQDVTLRCDPISSHATLYWYQQALGQGPEFLTYFNYEAQPDKSGLPSDRFSAERPEGSISTLTIQRTEQRDSAMYRCASSTSWGGQETQYFGPGTRLLVL.

The chain uses TRBV18 and TRBJ2-7, with TRBD2 identical over 8 bases. The CDR3 contains 15 residues. With V trimmed by 3 bases and J by 7 bases, 11 bases remained unmatched. CDR1 is KGHSH, CDR2 LQKENI, per germline. DNA for the CDR3: TGTGCCAGCTCACCGAATAGCGGGGCGCAAGGGGAGCAGTACGTC. Translating gives CASSPNSGAQGEQYV.

This CDR3 reads CASKTGDRAGYTF. The CDR3 nucleotides are TGTGCCAGCAAAACGGGGGACAGGGCCGGCTACACCTTC. This chain joins TRBV2 and TRBJ1-2, with 9 bases that match TRBD1. Germline V lookup: CDR1 SNHLY, CDR2 FYNNEI. The V gene end was trimmed by 7 bases and the J gene end by 8 bases; junction bases not matched to a gene: 8. CDR3 length equals 13 residues.

The rearrangement uses TRBV6-1 and TRBJ2-5; D is perhaps TRBD2 (6 bases). CDR3 length: 16 amino acids. CDR1 and CDR2 (germline): MNHNS, SASEGT. V was pared by 10 bases and J by 2 bases, with 23 bases between. CDR3 DNA: TGTGCCACCAGAAACTACGGGCGGGGTCTTCAAGAGACCCAGTACTTC. It encodes CATRNYGRGLQETQYF.

This chain joins TRBV18 and TRBJ1-3; D remains unclear. The V gene's germline CDR1 is KGHSH and CDR2 LQKENI. This CDR3 spans 15 amino acids. The V and J ends lost 2 bases and 1 base respectively, with 9 bases between them. CDR3 protein: CASSPFRDSGNTIYF. CDR3 coding DNA: TGTGCCAGCTCACCATTTCGGGATTCTGGAAACACCATATATTTT.

The CDR3, as DNA: TGTGCCAGCAGCAGAAGCCGGGGGATGCCACAAGAGACCCAGTACTTC. It encodes CASSRSRGMPQETQYF. The chain combines TRBV3-1 with TRBJ2-5; possible D gene TRBD2, 6 bases. The ends were cut back, 5 bases at V and 2 bases at J, with 18 bases in the middle. The germline CDR1 and CDR2 sequences are LGHDT and YNNKEL (reference sequence). The CDR3 is made up of 16 amino acids.

This clonotype was found many times. V usage is TRBV11-2 and J usage is TRBJ2-1; 9 bases fit TRBD1. Unmatched junction bases numbered 4, after V lost 10 bases and J lost 6 bases. The V gene's germline CDR1 is SGHAT and CDR2 FQNNGV. The CDR3 consists of 12 residues. CDR3 in amino acids: CATRQGVNEQFF. In nucleotides, the CDR3 is TGTGCCACCAGACAGGGGGTCAATGAGCAGTTCTTC.